Below are 13 T cell receptor beta chains sequenced from a single sample in a study of blood T cell repertoires in COVID-19. TCRdb keeps only in-frame clones here, not all; method: immunoSEQ multiplex PCR. The table records a few hundred thousand clones, approximately 83% of them present only once. The specimen was PBMCs or T cells enriched from blood (not recorded which). The receptor set was obtained from a man aged 25 to 40 who had recovered from COVID-19.

The chain links TRBV19 to TRBJ1-2; 7 nucleotides line up with TRBD1. This CDR3 has 13 residues. Germline CDR1 LNHDA, CDR2 SQIVND (reference sequence). V lost 9 bases, J lost 3 bases, and 7 bases stayed unmatched. The CDR3 nucleotides read TGTGCCAGCCAGAGGGGGCGGGACTATGGCTACACCTTC. Translating gives CASQRGRDYGYTF.

The chain couples TRBV9 to TRBJ1-2; 9 bases map to TRBD1. The CDR3 totals 15 residues. Germline V gene data show CDR1 as SGDLS and CDR2 as YYNGEE. Trimming cost V 5 bases and J 2 bases; bases outside gene matches: 7. For the CDR3, the DNA is TGTGCCAGCAGTGCCGGGGGACAGGGAAACTATGGCTACACCTTC. This gives the protein CASSAGGQGNYGYTF.

The chain couples TRBV3-1 (or the pseudogene TRBV3-2) to TRBJ1-2; tentative D call: TRBD1 (5 bases). Germline V gives CDR1 LGHDT, CDR2 YNNKEL (reference sequence). Trimming removed 4 bases at V and 2 bases at J, with 8 bases between. This CDR3 contains 13 residues. The chain's CDR3 is CASSPTDNYGYTF. The CDR3 DNA is TGTGCCAGCAGCCCGACAGACAACTATGGCTACACCTTC.

The chain has TRBV7-9 and TRBJ1-1; a weak D match, TRBD1 (5 bases). This CDR3 spans 13 amino acids. Per germline, CDR1 SEHNR and CDR2 FQNEAQ (reference sequence). Trimming took 6 bases from V and 1 from J, leaving 9 bases between them. CDR3 DNA sequence: TGTGCCAGCAGGGCTACAGGGAACACTGAAGCTTTCTTT. This encodes CASRATGNTEAFF.

The chain has TRBV6-5 and TRBJ2-1; D gene unclear. Germline V CDR1 and CDR2: MNHEY, SVGAGI. V was shortened by 9 bases and J by 6 bases, with 18 bases between the two germline ends. The CDR3 runs 14 residues. The CDR3 loop reads CASAIMRGPNEQFF. CDR3 in DNA: TGTGCCAGTGCCATCATGAGAGGCCCCAATGAGCAGTTCTTC.

This chain connects TRBV7-8 to TRBJ1-4, with TRBD1 as a possible D gene (5 bases). The V and J ends lost 5 bases and 1 base respectively, with 14 bases between them. The CDR3 loop spans 16 amino acids. Germline assignment: CDR1 SGHVS and CDR2 FQNEAQ. CDR3 protein: CASSLWGGRTNEKLFF. DNA for the CDR3: TGTGCCAGCAGCCTTTGGGGGGGGAGAACTAATGAAAAACTGTTTTTT.

The chain has TRBV9 and TRBJ1-1; the D gene is possibly TRBD1 (5 bases). This CDR3 comprises 15 residues. Germline values: CDR1 SGDLS, CDR2 YYNGEE. The V end was cut by 1 base, the J end by 1 base, with 11 bases between. CDR3 region: CASSVSGGGNTEAFF. CDR3 sequence (DNA): TGTGCCAGCAGCGTATCGGGGGGAGGGAACACTGAAGCTTTCTTT.

The rearrangement uses TRBV15 and TRBJ2-7; 9 bases line up with TRBD1. Germline lookup yields CDR1 LNHNV and CDR2 YYDKDF (reference sequence). CDR3 size: 15 residues. V shed 3 bases, J shed 7 bases, and the junction held 10 bases outside the gene matches. The CDR3 DNA sequence: TGTGCCACCAGCAGGGGGGGGACAGGGACGGCGGAGCAGTACTTC. It yields the protein CATSRGGTGTAEQYF.

The V and J genes are TRBV2 and TRBJ1-1; 12 nucleotides line up with TRBD1. Germline CDR1 reads SNHLY; CDR2 reads FYNNEI. The CDR3 extends over 16 amino acids. The V and J ends lost 7 bases and 5 bases, in that order; junction bases with no gene match: 11. The CDR3 bases are TGTGCCAGCACCGGGACAGGGGGCCCTCCCAGGACTGAAGCTTTCTTT. Translated, it gives CASTGTGGPPRTEAFF.

This chain uses TRBV7-2 with TRBJ1-2, with 10 positions matching TRBD1. Germline V gene data show CDR1 as SGHTA and CDR2 as FQGNSA. Trimming removed 4 bases from V and 4 bases from J; junction bases left unmatched: 0. This CDR3 has 13 residues. CDR3 DNA: TGTGCCAGCAGCTGGACAGGGGGCTATGGCTACACCTTC. Protein sequence: CASSWTGGYGYTF.

The V call is TRBV7-6, the J call TRBJ1-5, with D possibly matching TRBD1 (6 bases). Trimming took off 1 base at V and 4 bases at J, with 11 bases between the two ends. This CDR3 spans 15 amino acids. Germline V lookup: CDR1 SGHVS, CDR2 FNYEAQ. The CDR3 protein is CASSLVTGVNQPQHF. In DNA form, the CDR3 reads TGTGCCAGCAGCTTAGTGACAGGTGTTAATCAGCCCCAGCATTTT.

The chain joins TRBV5-3 to TRBJ2-7, with a possible D match to TRBD2 (6 bases). TRBV5-3 is designated an ORF whose function remains uncertain. The V end was cut by 8 bases, the J end by 4 bases, with 13 bases between. The CDR3 sequence is 12 residues long. In nucleotides, the CDR3 is TGTGCCAGGGTCTTTCGGGGGTACGAGCAGTACTTC. Residues: CARVFRGYEQYF.

V and J are TRBV7-3 and TRBJ2-5, with TRBD2 matching over 8 bases. This CDR3 spans 15 amino acids. V dropped 0 bases and J dropped 5; count of bases not matched to a gene: 5. Germline V gene lookup returns CDR1 SGHTA and CDR2 FQGTGA. This chain's CDR3 is CASSLTSGALETQYF. In nucleotides, the CDR3 is TGTGCCAGCAGCTTAACTAGCGGGGCCCTGGAGACCCAGTACTTC.